The 24 T cell receptor beta chains below were found in one sample sequenced in a study of somatic reversion in DOCK8 deficiency. TRB libraries came from one-step amplicon PCR on about 100 ng genomic DNA with EuroClonality-NGS primers. TCRdb reanalysed the multiplex PCR reads using MiXCR and keeps one entry per CDR3 protein. The repertoire includes 4,000 to 4,500 distinct CDR3 sequences, about 22% of them detected once, and 7.5% to 9.5% sits in the top ten. Sequences were obtained from peripheral blood. These receptors were taken from a human donor in good health.

This chain links TRBV6-1 with TRBJ1-1, with TRBD1 identical over 8 bases. The CDR3 has 13 residues. J gave up 3 bases and V 10 bases, and 7 bases lay outside the gene matches. Germline lookup yields CDR1 MNHNS and CDR2 SASEGT. The CDR3 DNA reads as TGTGCCACCAAGACAGGGGAGGACACTGAAGCTTTCTTT. The encoded protein is CATKTGEDTEAFF.

There are a few counts of this clonotype. The genes are TRBV7-9 and TRBJ1-2; 7 bases align to TRBD1. This CDR3 has 13 amino acids. Germline assignment: CDR1 SEHNR and CDR2 FQNEAQ (reference sequence). V lost 5 bases, J lost 7 bases, and 7 bases stayed unmatched. CDR3 sequence reads: CASSPQGGAGYTF. The CDR3 DNA reads as TGTGCCAGCAGCCCTCAGGGGGGGGCTGGCTACACCTTC. The whole variable domain, filled in from reference TRBV7-9 and TRBJ1-2, reads DTGVSQNPRHKITKRGQNVTFRCDPISEHNRLYWYRQTLGQGPEFLTYFQNEAQLEKSRLLSDRFSAERPKGSFSTLEIQRTEQGDSAMYLCASSPQGGAGYTFGSGTRLTVV.

As concerns this clonotype: This may come from a read error, since a much larger clone is one base off. The rearrangement joins TRBV12-3 or TRBV12-4 to TRBJ1-2, with a tentative D call TRBD1 (5 bases). The CDR3 sequence is 14 residues long. CDR3: CASSLGEANYVYTF. CDR3 nucleotide sequence: TGTGCCAGCAGTTTGGGGGAAGCTAACTATGTCTACACCTTC.

The chain recombines TRBV3-1 with TRBJ2-7, with TRBD2 matching 8 bases. The CDR3 spans 19 residues. Trimming at V came to 1 base and at J to 4 bases, leaving 18 bases not matched to a gene. Germline V gives CDR1 LGHDT, CDR2 YNNKEL (reference sequence). The CDR3 reads CASSQVPYVAGGSPYEQYF. Here the CDR3 DNA reads TGTGCCAGCAGCCAAGTACCCTATGTGGCGGGGGGATCCCCGTACGAGCAGTACTTC.

This clonotype counts as large (0.1 to 1%). This rearrangement joins TRBV30 to TRBJ1-1; D remains ambiguous. Germline values: CDR1 GTSNPN, CDR2 SVGIG (reference sequence). Trimming shortened V by 8 bases and J by 3 bases, and 13 bases separated the two germline ends. This CDR3 is 12 amino acids long. The CDR3 nucleotides read TGTGCCACTGGGTACCTCCACACTGAAGCTTTCTTT. Translation gives CATGYLHTEAFF.

By proportion, this clonotype is medium-sized. The V and J genes are TRBV10-2 and TRBJ1-2, with 9 bases fitting TRBD1. Germline values: CDR1 WSHSY, CDR2 SAAADI. V shed 6 bases and J 0 bases; nucleotides not matched to a gene: 5. This CDR3 has 15 residues. CDR3 DNA sequence: TGCGCCAGCAGGGGACAGGGTGCATCTAACTATGGCTACACCTTC. This gives the protein CASRGQGASNYGYTF.

This clonotype appeared a few times. The rearrangement joins TRBV19 to TRBJ1-6; D gene uncertain. The V gene's germline CDR1 is LNHDA and CDR2 SQIVND (reference sequence). The V and J ends lost 7 bases and 6 bases respectively, with 16 bases between them. This CDR3 is 15 amino acids long. The DNA for the CDR3 is TGTGCCAGTACCCGAACGGTCGCGCTTAATTCACCCCTCCACTTT. Protein: CASTRTVALNSPLHF.

The chain employs TRBV12-3 or TRBV12-4 and TRBJ1-2; D not resolved. V was cut by 5 bases and J by 3 bases, with 13 bases left in between. There are 14 residues in the CDR3. The CDR3 loop reads CASSSNPTDYGYTF. CDR3 in DNA: TGTGCCAGCAGTAGTAATCCCACAGACTATGGCTACACCTTC.

The chain joins TRBV9 to TRBJ1-1; possibly TRBD1 for D (5 bases). V was cut by 1 base and J by 5 bases, with 12 bases left in between. Germline CDR1 SGDLS, CDR2 YYNGEE. This CDR3 contains 14 residues. The DNA of the CDR3 is TGTGCCAGCAGCGTATATGACGGGGGGACTGAAGCTTTCTTT. It yields the protein CASSVYDGGTEAFF. Variable domain in full (rest from reference TRBV9 and TRBJ1-1): DSGVTQTPKHLITATGQRVTLRCSPRSGDLSVYWYQQSLDQGLQFLIQYYNGEERAKGNILERFSAQQFPDLHSELNLSSLELGDSALYFCASSVYDGGTEAFFGQGTRLTVV.

V and J are TRBV20-1 and TRBJ1-5, with D maybe TRBD1 (5 bases). This CDR3 region has 15 residues. V was pared by 0 bases and J by 5 bases, with 14 bases between. Germline CDR1 is DFQATT and CDR2 is SNEGSKA (reference sequence). The CDR3 sequence is CSARDPQGGHQPQHF. CDR3 nucleotide sequence: TGCAGTGCTAGAGATCCCCAGGGAGGTCATCAGCCCCAGCATTTT.

The chain links TRBV6-1 to TRBJ1-2; a weak D match, TRBD1 (5 bases). Germline V gene data show CDR1 as MNHNS and CDR2 as SASEGT. The CDR3 loop spans 19 amino acids. V gave up 2 bases and J gave up 1 base, with 23 bases separating them. The CDR3 region has the DNA TGTGCCAGCAGTGAATGGTCTTGGCTCACAGGAACTCTTAACTATGGCTACACCTTC. This sequence encodes CASSEWSWLTGTLNYGYTF.

This clonotype is labeled medium-sized (0.01 to 0.1%). The V call is TRBV11-2, the J call TRBJ1-5, with 10 positions matching TRBD1. This CDR3 contains 14 residues. With V trimmed by 1 base and J by 8 bases, 2 bases remained unmatched. The germline V gene has CDR1 SGHAT and CDR2 FQNNGV. CDR3 loop: CASSLGDRGKPQHF. The CDR3 DNA reads TGTGCCAGCAGCTTAGGGGACAGGGGTAAGCCCCAGCATTTT.

V usage is TRBV16 and J usage is TRBJ2-7, with 12 bases matching TRBD2. The CDR3 length is 15 residues. Germline V CDR1 and CDR2: KGHSY, FQNENV. V lost 6 bases, J lost 3 bases, and 6 bases stayed unmatched. The CDR3 nucleotides are TGTGCCAGCAGTAAGACTAGCGGGGGCATCTACGAGCAGTACTTC. This gives the protein CASSKTSGGIYEQYF.

The chain uses TRBV29-1 and TRBJ1-5; D is undetermined. CDR1 and CDR2 (germline): SQVTM, ANQGSEA. V was shortened by 4 bases and J by 0 bases, with 7 bases between the two germline ends. The CDR3 is made up of 13 amino acids. CDR3 sequence (DNA): TGCAGCGTTGCAGATGATAGCAATCAGCCCCAGCATTTT. Its translation: CSVADDSNQPQHF.

This clonotype was found a few times. The J gene is TRBJ1-1, the V gene TRBV5-1, with D maybe TRBD1 (5 bases). Germline CDR1 and CDR2: SGHRS and YFSETQ. The V gene lost 5 bases and the J gene lost 0 bases, with 8 bases spanning the gap. The length of the CDR3 is 13 residues. The CDR3 is CASSTQVNTEAFF. The CDR3 DNA reads as TGCGCCAGCAGTACACAGGTGAACACTGAAGCTTTCTTT.

This clonotype was observed a handful of times. The chain uses TRBV5-1 and TRBJ2-2, with D tentatively TRBD1 (6 bases). V lost 0 bases and J lost 0, with 6 bases in between. The CDR3 sequence is 15 residues long. Germline-derived CDR1 and CDR2 are SGHRS and YFSETQ. DNA of the CDR3: TGCGCCAGCAGCTTGGGGACAGCGAACACCGGGGAGCTGTTTTTT. Amino acids: CASSLGTANTGELFF.

This clonotype was counted a few times. This chain joins TRBV5-4 and TRBJ1-1; 7 bases are a match to TRBD1. Germline trimming cut 1 base from V and 5 bases from J; bases unmatched to any gene: 5. The CDR3 has 14 amino acids. Germline loops: CDR1 SGHNT, CDR2 YYREEE (reference sequence). Here the CDR3 reads CASSLNRGGTEAFF. The CDR3 nucleotides read TGTGCCAGCAGCTTGAACAGGGGCGGAACTGAAGCTTTCTTT.

Judged by abundance, this clonotype is medium-sized. The chain links TRBV12-3 or TRBV12-4 to TRBJ1-2; a weak D match, TRBD1 (6 bases). Trimming removed 4 bases from V and 7 bases from J, with 10 bases in between. CDR3 length: 12 amino acids. The CDR3 DNA is TGTGCCAGCAGTTCAGGGGCGGCTGGCTACACCTTC. The encoded protein is CASSSGAAGYTF.

The chain recombines TRBV15 with TRBJ1-6; 9 bases map to TRBD1. The germline V gene encodes CDR1 LNHNV and CDR2 YYDKDF (reference sequence). J lost 4 bases, V lost 6 bases, and 7 bases had no gene match. The length of the CDR3 is 16 residues. The CDR3 bases are TGTGCCACCAGACCCCCGGGACAGGGATATAATTCACCCCTCCACTTT. Translating gives CATRPPGQGYNSPLHF. The whole variable domain, remainder taken from reference TRBV15 and TRBJ1-6, is DAMVIQNPRYQVTQFGKPVTLSCSQTLNHNVMYWYQQKSSQAPKLLFHYYDKDFNNEADTPDNFQSRRPNTSFCFLDIRSPGLGDTAMYLCATRPPGQGYNSPLHFGNGTRLTVT.

By its share, this clonotype is medium-sized. J is TRBJ2-1 and V is TRBV20-1; 7 bases are shared with TRBD2. The V gene's germline CDR1 is DFQATT and CDR2 SNEGSKA (reference sequence). The V segment lost 1 base and the J segment 3 bases; nucleotides outside the gene matches: 6. CDR3 size: 15 residues. CDR3 bases: TGCAGTGCTAGAGGGCTAGCGGAATACTACAATGAGCAGTTCTTC. As protein: CSARGLAEYYNEQFF.

The genes are TRBV9 and TRBJ1-2; 7 nucleotides match TRBD1. Trimming took 2 bases from V and 4 from J; bases not matched to a gene: 5. The germline CDR1 and CDR2 sequences are SGDLS and YYNGEE. The CDR3 spans 14 residues. The CDR3 DNA reads TGTGCCAGCAGCGTCGGACAGGCGAGCTATGGCTACACCTTC. It codes for CASSVGQASYGYTF.

As for this clonotype: Germline and junction disagree at one end, which may indicate a read error. The V and J genes are TRBV6-2 or TRBV6-3 and TRBJ2-7; tentatively, D is TRBD1 or TRBD2 (6 bases each). Looked up from germline, CDR1 is MNHEY and CDR2 is SVGEGT. The CDR3 length is 11 residues. The CDR3 coding sequence is TGTGCCAGCGACTCTGGGGGGCTAGCCAGCTTC. This translates into CASDSGGLASF.

This clonotype was counted only a few times. The chain combines TRBV27 with TRBJ1-3; maybe TRBD1 (5 bases). This CDR3 contains 14 residues. Germline V lookup: CDR1 MNHEY, CDR2 SMNVEV (reference sequence). Trimming took 5 bases from V and 8 from J, leaving 16 bases between them. Written as DNA, the CDR3 is TGTGCCAGCAGTCCACTCGGGCAGGGAGACACCATATATTTT. Its translation is CASSPLGQGDTIYF.

The chain links TRBV5-1 to TRBJ1-4, with TRBD1 identical over 9 bases. The junction had 4 bases not matched to a gene; V was cut back by 2 bases and J by 8 bases. Germline V CDR1 and CDR2: SGHRS, YFSETQ. The CDR3 is 14 residues long. The CDR3 nucleotides read TGCGCCAGCAGCTTTACAGGGGGCAGAGAAAAACTGTTTTTT. Residues: CASSFTGGREKLFF. The entire variable domain, with the rest obtained from reference TRBV5-1 and TRBJ1-4, is as follows: KAGVTQTPRYLIKTRGQQVTLSCSPISGHRSVSWYQQTPGQGLQFLFEYFSETQRNKGNFPGRFSGRQFSNSRSEMNVSTLELGDSALYLCASSFTGGREKLFFGSGTQLSVL.